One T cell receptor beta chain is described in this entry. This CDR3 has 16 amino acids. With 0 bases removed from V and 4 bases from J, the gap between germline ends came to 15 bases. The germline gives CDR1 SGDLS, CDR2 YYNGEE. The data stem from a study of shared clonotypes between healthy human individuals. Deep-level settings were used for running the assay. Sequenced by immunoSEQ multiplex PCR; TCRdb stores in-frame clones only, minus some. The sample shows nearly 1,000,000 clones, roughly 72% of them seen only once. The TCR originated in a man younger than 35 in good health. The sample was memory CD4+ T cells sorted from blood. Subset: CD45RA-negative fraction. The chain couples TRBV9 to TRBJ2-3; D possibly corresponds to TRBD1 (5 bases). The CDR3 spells CASSVGQNQGADTQYF. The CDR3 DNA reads TGTGCCAGCAGCGTAGGGCAAAACCAAGGGGCAGATACGCAGTATTTT.